The rows below give T cell receptor beta chains drawn from one sample of a study of PD-1 blockade in classical Hodgkin lymphoma. Profiled with immunoSEQ multiplex PCR; TCRdb holds only in-frame clones, not every one. There are 50,000 to 75,000 clones in the sample; 88% occur only once, and roughly 5.4% lies in the top ten. Sequences were derived from peripheral blood mononuclear cells (PBMCs), sampled before the second cycle of nivolumab. Receptors originate from a human donor with classical Hodgkin lymphoma. Both conserved end residues are part of each CDR3. The order of the fields is CDR3 protein, CDR3 DNA, V gene, CDR3 length, clone size, D gene, J gene. The D gene is left open where the match is weak. Only part of the rows carry a size: once, few, many, or a class if the clone is expanded.

CDR3 protein: CASSPGRSWNQPQHF
CDR3 DNA: TGTGCCAGCAGTCCTGGACGGTCTTGGAATCAGCCCCAGCATTTT
V gene: TRBV27
CDR3 length: 15
clone size: -
D gene: -
J gene: TRBJ1-5

CDR3 protein: CASSELGQAINQPQHF
CDR3 DNA: TGTGCCAGCAGTGAATTGGGGCAGGCCATTAATCAGCCCCAGCATTTT
V gene: TRBV2
CDR3 length: 16
clone size: -
D gene: -
J gene: TRBJ1-5

CDR3 protein: CASSALAGLRETQYF
CDR3 DNA: TGTGCCAGCAGTGCGCTAGCGGGATTGCGGGAGACCCAGTACTTC
V gene: TRBV2
CDR3 length: 15
clone size: -
D gene: TRBD2
J gene: TRBJ2-5

CDR3 protein: CASSTQTSWNLREETQYF
CDR3 DNA: TGCGCCAGCAGCACCCAGACTAGTTGGAATTTGAGGGAAGAGACCCAGTACTTC
V gene: TRBV5-1
CDR3 length: 18
clone size: -
D gene: -
J gene: TRBJ2-5

CDR3 protein: CASSYRASDTQYF
CDR3 DNA: TGTGCCAGCAGCTACAGGGCTTCAGATACGCAGTATTTT
V gene: TRBV9
CDR3 length: 13
clone size: -
D gene: -
J gene: TRBJ2-3

CDR3 protein: CASSLQQGPYEQYF
CDR3 DNA: TGTGCCAGCAGCCTACAACAGGGTCCTTACGAGCAGTACTTC
V gene: TRBV7-2
CDR3 length: 14
clone size: -
D gene: -
J gene: TRBJ2-7

CDR3 protein: CASSLRGPGELFF
CDR3 DNA: TGTGCCAGCAGCCTCAGGGGCCCCGGGGAGCTGTTTTTT
V gene: TRBV7-6
CDR3 length: 13
clone size: -
D gene: -
J gene: TRBJ2-2

CDR3 protein: CASSLAEGSGYTF
CDR3 DNA: TGTGCCAGCAGCTTAGCTGAGGGGAGTGGCTACACCTTC
V gene: TRBV7-8
CDR3 length: 13
clone size: -
D gene: -
J gene: TRBJ1-2

CDR3 protein: CASSTSQDKGNSPLHF
CDR3 DNA: TGTGCCAGCAGCACCTCCCAGGACAAGGGGAATTCACCCCTCCACTTT
V gene: TRBV5-4
CDR3 length: 16
clone size: -
D gene: -
J gene: TRBJ1-6

CDR3 protein: CASSPWGSGGLNNEQFF
CDR3 DNA: TGTGCCAGCAGCCCCTGGGGTAGCGGGGGGTTAAACAATGAGCAGTTCTTC
V gene: TRBV7-9
CDR3 length: 17
clone size: -
D gene: TRBD2
J gene: TRBJ2-1

CDR3 protein: CASSGQLQETQYF
CDR3 DNA: TGTGCCAGTAGTGGGCAGCTACAAGAGACCCAGTACTTC
V gene: TRBV6-1
CDR3 length: 13
clone size: -
D gene: -
J gene: TRBJ2-5

CDR3 protein: CASSRPVIAGGRTDTQYF
CDR3 DNA: TGTGCCAGCAGCCGACCAGTGATAGCGGGGGGGAGGACAGATACGCAGTATTTT
V gene: TRBV5-6
CDR3 length: 18
clone size: few
D gene: TRBD2
J gene: TRBJ2-3

CDR3 protein: CAWSVWESNQPQHF
CDR3 DNA: TGTGCCTGGAGTGTATGGGAGAGCAATCAGCCCCAGCATTTT
V gene: TRBV30
CDR3 length: 14
clone size: -
D gene: -
J gene: TRBJ1-5

CDR3 protein: CASSVDGGARYNEQFF
CDR3 DNA: TGTGCCAGCAGTGTAGACGGGGGGGCGCGCTACAATGAGCAGTTCTTC
V gene: TRBV6-1
CDR3 length: 16
clone size: once
D gene: TRBD2
J gene: TRBJ2-1

CDR3 protein: CASSPPDRVGDEQYF
CDR3 DNA: TGTGCCAGCAGTCCCCCGGACAGGGTCGGTGACGAGCAGTACTTC
V gene: TRBV6-5
CDR3 length: 15
clone size: -
D gene: TRBD1
J gene: TRBJ2-7

CDR3 protein: CASSLNSLGEQYF
CDR3 DNA: TGCGCCAGCAGCTTAAACTCCCTGGGGGAGCAGTACTTC
V gene: TRBV5-1
CDR3 length: 13
clone size: -
D gene: -
J gene: TRBJ2-7

CDR3 protein: CASSKELVLETQYF
CDR3 DNA: TGTGCCAGCAGTAAAGAATTGGTCTTGGAGACCCAGTACTTC
V gene: TRBV7-9
CDR3 length: 14
clone size: -
D gene: -
J gene: TRBJ2-5

CDR3 protein: CASSLSLGQGLLSNREQFF
CDR3 DNA: TGTGCCAGCAGTTTATCCCTGGGACAGGGTCTTCTTTCCAACCGTGAGCAGTTCTTC
V gene: TRBV28
CDR3 length: 19
clone size: -
D gene: TRBD1
J gene: TRBJ2-1

CDR3 protein: CASSDRGHTEAFF
CDR3 DNA: TGTGCCAGCAGCGATCGGGGGCACACTGAAGCTTTCTTT
V gene: TRBV9
CDR3 length: 13
clone size: -
D gene: -
J gene: TRBJ1-1

CDR3 protein: CASSRPPGQLGRNEQFF
CDR3 DNA: TGTGCCAGCAGCCGCCCTCCGGGTCAGCTAGGTCGGAATGAGCAGTTCTTC
V gene: TRBV5-6
CDR3 length: 17
clone size: -
D gene: -
J gene: TRBJ2-1

CDR3 protein: CASSMDGSSGNTIYF
CDR3 DNA: TGCGCCAGCAGCATGGACGGAAGCTCTGGAAACACCATATATTTT
V gene: TRBV5-1
CDR3 length: 15
clone size: -
D gene: -
J gene: TRBJ1-3

CDR3 protein: CASRGGEGWNSPLHF
CDR3 DNA: TGTGCCAGCAGAGGGGGCGAGGGATGGAATTCACCCCTCCACTTT
V gene: TRBV6-5
CDR3 length: 15
clone size: -
D gene: TRBD1
J gene: TRBJ1-6

CDR3 protein: CASRVESYTEAFF
CDR3 DNA: TGTGCCAGTAGGGTGGAAAGCTACACTGAGGCTTTCTTT
V gene: TRBV19
CDR3 length: 13
clone size: -
D gene: -
J gene: TRBJ1-1